A single sample is the source of the 18 T cell receptor beta chains below, sequenced in a study of cytomegalovirus exposure and HLA in healthy donors. PCR involved 60 Vbeta and 13 Jbeta primers. Measured with immunoSEQ multiplex PCR; TCRdb has only the in-frame clones, and not every one. The table shows roughly 140,000 clones, with 80% to 90% occurring only once. Input material: PBMCs. Receptor source: a woman in her thirties or forties in good health and CMV-seropositive.

A single count supports this clone. This rearrangement joins TRBV18 to TRBJ1-1, with D hard to call. V lost 3 bases and J 1 base, leaving 9 bases between the germline ends. Germline V gene data show CDR1 as KGHSH and CDR2 as LQKENI. This CDR3 spans 14 amino acids. The CDR3 region has the DNA TGTGCCAGCTCACCGGCCACAGCGAACACTGAAGCTTTCTTT. Translating gives CASSPATANTEAFF.

This clone has only a few counts. The chain has TRBV6-6 and TRBJ2-7; D not resolved. Germline V CDR1 and CDR2: MNHNY, SVGAGI (reference sequence). There are 12 residues in the CDR3. Trimming shortened V by 8 bases and J by 1 base, and 9 bases separated the two germline ends. The CDR3 DNA reads TGTGCCAGCGCGCAGAGGTCCTACGAGCAGTACTTC. This translates into CASAQRSYEQYF.

The chain is built from TRBV28 and TRBJ1-5; 10 bases are a match to TRBD1. The length of the CDR3 is 13 residues. Trimming took 6 bases from V and 6 from J; bases not matched to a gene: 2. Germline CDR1 reads MDHEN; CDR2 reads SYDVKM. CDR3 sequence: CASRTGGVQPQHF. Written as DNA, the CDR3 is TGTGCCAGCAGGACAGGGGGCGTTCAGCCCCAGCATTTT.

The gene calls are TRBV7-3 and TRBJ2-3, with D perhaps TRBD2 (6 bases). The V and J ends lost 1 base and 5 bases respectively, with 13 bases between them. The germline V gene has CDR1 SGHTA and CDR2 FQGTGA. This CDR3 has 15 amino acids. The CDR3 here is CASSLRGRTGDTQYF. CDR3 sequence (DNA): TGTGCCAGCAGCTTAAGGGGGAGGACCGGAGATACGCAGTATTTT.

The genes are TRBV7-8 and TRBJ2-1; 10 bases align to TRBD1. This CDR3 comprises 17 residues. Germline V lookup: CDR1 SGHVS, CDR2 FQNEAQ. V shed 5 bases and J 3 bases; nucleotides not matched to a gene: 10. The CDR3 loop reads CASSTRPGQGLYNEQFF. CDR3 DNA sequence: TGTGCCAGCAGCACTCGGCCGGGACAGGGGCTCTACAATGAGCAGTTCTTC.

The gene calls are TRBV28 and TRBJ2-7; 8 nucleotides line up with TRBD2. The CDR3 length is 13 residues. Trimming removed 7 bases from V and 6 bases from J; junction bases left unmatched: 8. CDR1 and CDR2 from the germline V gene are MDHEN and SYDVKM. This CDR3 reads CASTGGGPPEQYF. CDR3 coding DNA: TGTGCCAGCACTGGCGGGGGGCCCCCCGAGCAGTACTTC.

V usage is TRBV30 and J usage is TRBJ2-2; possibly TRBD2 for D (5 bases). The germline V gene encodes CDR1 GTSNPN and CDR2 SVGIG (reference sequence). This CDR3 region has 15 residues. V was trimmed by 1 base and J by 4 bases, leaving 13 bases between them. The CDR3 bases are TGTGCCTGGAGTGAGAGGGCCTGGGGCACCGGGGAGCTGTTTTTT. Protein: CAWSERAWGTGELFF. Variable domain in full (rest from reference TRBV30 and TRBJ2-2): SQTIHQWPATLVQPVGSPLSLECTVEGTSNPNLYWYRQAAGRGLQLLFYSVGIGQISSEVPQNLSASRPQDRQFILSSKKLLLSDSGFYLCAWSERAWGTGELFFGEGSRLTVL.

The chain employs TRBV6-6 and TRBJ1-4; TRBD1 is a possible D gene (5 bases). Trimming cost V 7 bases and J 0 bases, with 9 bases left between them. CDR3 size: 14 residues. Looked up from germline, CDR1 is MNHNY and CDR2 is SVGAGI (reference sequence). This CDR3 is CASTREATNEKLFF. Here the CDR3 DNA reads TGTGCCAGCACCAGGGAAGCAACTAATGAAAAACTGTTTTTT.

This chain joins TRBV12-5 and TRBJ1-2, with unresolved D. Trimming pared 1 base from V and 0 bases from J, leaving 9 bases between. Germline CDR1 LGHNT, CDR2 FRNRAP. The CDR3 covers 15 residues. The CDR3 DNA sequence: TGTGCTAGTGGTTTGGAGGGAGGCGCTAACTATGGCTACACCTTC. Its protein is CASGLEGGANYGYTF.

V is TRBV7-6 and J is TRBJ2-2; 8 nucleotides align to TRBD1. This CDR3 has 16 residues. Germline V gene data show CDR1 as SGHVS and CDR2 as FNYEAQ. J lost 6 bases, V lost 1 base, and 7 bases had no gene match. CDR3 nucleotides: TGTGCCAGCAGCTTAGTAGACAGGGGAGCGTCCGGGGAGCTGTTTTTT. Translating it yields CASSLVDRGASGELFF.

This clone was detected a few times. The chain employs TRBV6-5 and TRBJ2-7; 9 bases fit TRBD1. This CDR3 is 13 amino acids long. Trimming removed 5 bases from V and 6 bases from J; junction bases left unmatched: 5. Germline-derived CDR1 and CDR2 are MNHEY and SVGAGI. This chain's CDR3 is CASSRDRVGEQYF. The DNA for the CDR3 is TGTGCCAGCAGTCGGGACAGGGTGGGCGAGCAGTACTTC.

The chain is built from TRBV7-9 and TRBJ2-3; 9 nucleotides match TRBD1. The CDR3 is 13 residues long. The germline CDR1 and CDR2 sequences are SEHNR and FQNEAQ (reference sequence). V lost 7 bases and J lost 4; bases outside the gene matches: 3. The CDR3 nucleotides are TGTGCCAGCACTGGGGACAGGGCAGATACGCAGTATTTT. This encodes CASTGDRADTQYF.

The rearrangement uses TRBV14 and TRBJ2-2; D call uncertain. The CDR3 is made up of 13 amino acids. V was trimmed by 1 base and J by 6 bases, leaving 6 bases between them. Germline CDR1 SGHDN, CDR2 FVKESK. CDR3 sequence (DNA): TGTGCCAGCAGCCAAGTGGCTGCCGGGGAGCTGTTTTTT. This gives the protein CASSQVAAGELFF.

The chain couples TRBV6-1 to TRBJ2-3; 8 nucleotides agree with TRBD2. The CDR3 consists of 15 residues. Germline V gene sequence: CDR1 MNHNS, CDR2 SASEGT. The trim removed 7 bases at V and 4 bases at J, leaving 10 bases unmatched. The CDR3 coding sequence is TGTGCCAGCACTCCGGGACTAGTTAACGCAGATACGCAGTATTTT. Translating it yields CASTPGLVNADTQYF.

The chain joins TRBV5-1 to TRBJ2-5; 10 positions match TRBD2. CDR1 is SGHRS, CDR2 YFSETQ, per germline. The ends lost 4 bases at V and 5 bases at J; junction bases unmatched: 5. This CDR3 region has 14 residues. The CDR3: CASSLSGGHETQYF. The CDR3 DNA is TGCGCCAGCAGCCTTAGCGGGGGGCATGAGACCCAGTACTTC. Full variable domain (missing parts from reference TRBV5-1 and TRBJ2-5): KAGVTQTPRYLIKTRGQQVTLSCSPISGHRSVSWYQQTPGQGLQFLFEYFSETQRNKGNFPGRFSGRQFSNSRSEMNVSTLELGDSALYLCASSLSGGHETQYFGPGTRLLVL.

This chain links TRBV2 with TRBJ2-1, with 10 bases identical to TRBD2. V gave up 9 bases and J gave up 5 bases; unmatched junction bases: 10. Germline V gene lookup returns CDR1 SNHLY and CDR2 FYNNEI. This CDR3 region has 15 residues. Here the CDR3 reads CASRLRTSGHNEQFF. In nucleotides, the CDR3 is TGTGCCAGTCGACTCAGGACTAGCGGTCACAATGAGCAGTTCTTC.

This chain connects TRBV18 to TRBJ1-4, with D hard to call. Germline lookup yields CDR1 KGHSH and CDR2 LQKENI. The CDR3 is made up of 15 amino acids. V was pared by 1 base and J by 8 bases, with 14 bases between. This CDR3 reads CASSPLQAPGEKLFF. CDR3 coding DNA: TGTGCCAGCTCACCACTCCAGGCCCCTGGGGAAAAACTGTTTTTT.

The chain joins TRBV28 to TRBJ1-5; TRBD1 matches 10 bases. The CDR3 covers 14 residues. Germline assignment: CDR1 MDHEN and CDR2 SYDVKM. V trimming: 7 bases; J trimming: 4 bases; junction bases outside the gene matches: 4. The CDR3 region has the DNA TGTGCCAGCACCTCGGACAGGGGGAATCAGCCCCAGCATTTT. This sequence encodes CASTSDRGNQPQHF.